The 17 T cell receptor beta chains listed next were all sequenced from one sample in a study of neurological immune-mediated disorders. Time point in this sample: longitudinal time-point 1 (baseline). TCRdb redid the calling of the 5' RACE reads with MiXCR, one entry per CDR3 protein. This repertoire shows fewer than 90,000 distinct CDR3 sequences, 10% found once; its top ten account for approximately 9.6%. The material sequenced was PBMCs. The receptor set was obtained from a man younger than 40 in good health.

The chain links TRBV28 to TRBJ2-7; 7 bases match TRBD2. The CDR3 contains 13 residues. Germline V gene sequence: CDR1 MDHEN, CDR2 SYDVKM. The ends lost 7 bases at V and 7 bases at J; junction bases unmatched: 10. The CDR3 is CASTGLVGSEQYF. In DNA, the CDR3 is TGTGCCAGCACAGGACTAGTGGGTAGTGAGCAGTACTTC. Supplemented by reference TRBV28 and TRBJ2-7, the full variable domain reads DVKVTQSSRYLVKRTGEKVFLECVQDMDHENMFWYRQDPGLGLRLIYFSYDVKMKEKGDIPEGYSVSREKKERFSLILESASTNQTSMYLCASTGLVGSEQYFGPGTRLTVT.

This clonotype was counted at least ten times. The chain employs TRBV10-3 and TRBJ2-1; D possibly matches TRBD1 or TRBD2 (5 bases each). The CDR3 extends over 14 amino acids. The germline V gene has CDR1 ENHRY and CDR2 SYGVKD. Trimming cost V 7 bases and J 6 bases, with 16 bases left between them. CDR3 protein: CAITQGGGGNEQFF. The CDR3 DNA follows: TGTGCCATCACCCAGGGTGGAGGCGGCAATGAGCAGTTCTTC.

This clonotype was seen many times. This chain connects TRBV27 to TRBJ2-1, with 9 bases that match TRBD1. V shed 3 bases, J shed 4 bases, and the junction held 4 bases outside the gene matches. This CDR3 is built from 15 residues. CDR1 and CDR2 from the germline V gene are MNHEY and SMNVEV (reference sequence). The CDR3 protein is CASSFRGQGYNEQFF. The CDR3 nucleotides are TGTGCCAGCAGTTTTCGCGGACAGGGGTACAATGAGCAGTTCTTC.

Many counts were recorded for this clonotype. This chain uses TRBV6-5 with TRBJ2-1, with D perhaps TRBD1 or TRBD2 (7 bases each). The CDR3 totals 17 residues. Germline V gives CDR1 MNHEY, CDR2 SVGAGI. The V gene lost 2 bases and the J gene lost 7 bases, with 21 bases spanning the gap. CDR3 nucleotides: TGTGCCAGCAGTTACGGCCCAGGGGGGGCGAACAGGAATGAGCAGTTCTTC. This encodes CASSYGPGGANRNEQFF.

This clonotype was detected a few times. The chain joins TRBV29-1 to TRBJ2-3; a weak D match, TRBD1 (6 bases). Trimming left V 8 bases short and J 0 bases short, with 18 bases between. CDR3 size: 15 residues. Germline V CDR1 and CDR2: SQVTM, ANQGSEA. Here the CDR3 DNA reads TGCAGCTCAACCCCCGAAGGGGGTAGCACAGATACGCAGTATTTT. Translated, it gives CSSTPEGGSTDTQYF.

This clonotype was detected ten times or more. V usage is TRBV6-2 or TRBV6-3 and J usage is TRBJ2-5, with 14 bases fitting TRBD2. There are 18 residues in the CDR3. Germline CDR1 MNHEY, CDR2 SVGEGT. With V trimmed by 5 bases and J by 2 bases, 10 bases remained unmatched. The CDR3 loop reads CASSGLAGGIVGQETQYF. CDR3 bases: TGTGCCAGCAGTGGACTAGCGGGAGGTATCGTAGGGCAAGAGACCCAGTACTTC.

A word on this clonotype: This clone may be a read error of a much larger clone one base away. The CDR3 coding sequence is TGTGCCAGCAGTTTTACAGTGGGATCGGGCGAGCAGTACTTC. Translation: CASSFTVGSGEQYF. The chain has TRBV28 and TRBJ2-7; D not resolved. Per germline, CDR1 MDHEN and CDR2 SYDVKM. This CDR3 is 14 amino acids long. Trimming took 3 bases from V and 6 from J, leaving 15 bases between them.

This clonotype was observed a few times. The rearrangement uses TRBV7-2 and TRBJ2-5; 10 bases are shared with TRBD1. CDR3 length: 14 residues. CDR1 and CDR2 from the germline V gene are SGHTA and FQGNSA. The V gene end was trimmed by 5 bases and the J gene end by 7 bases; junction bases not matched to a gene: 7. CDR3 residues: CASSPGQGRGTQYF. In DNA form, the CDR3 reads TGTGCCAGCAGCCCGGGACAGGGGCGAGGGACCCAGTACTTC.

As to this clonotype: The junction departs from the called germline gene at one end, perhaps through a read error. The chain recombines TRBV15 with TRBJ2-5, with D perhaps being TRBD1 or TRBD2 (6 bases each). This CDR3 has 16 residues. The germline gives CDR1 LNHNV, CDR2 YYDKDF (reference sequence). The CDR3 reads CVTKGGLGGGAETQYF. The DNA of the CDR3 is TGTGTCACCAAGGGAGGCCTGGGTGGGGGCGCGGAGACCCAGTACTTC.

This clonotype occurred many times. V usage is TRBV25-1 and J usage is TRBJ2-1; D is unclear. Trimming removed 3 bases from V and 4 bases from J, with 10 bases in between. The CDR3 contains 14 residues. CDR1 MGHDK and CDR2 SYGVNS come from the germline V gene. The CDR3 loop reads CASSDQERYNEQFF. Written as DNA, the CDR3 is TGTGCCAGCAGTGATCAGGAGAGATACAATGAGCAGTTCTTC.

The DNA for the CDR3 is TGTGCCAGCAGTGACGCACATCGGCGCTCCTACAATGAGCAGTTCTTC. This translates into CASSDAHRRSYNEQFF. This sequence joins TRBV9 and TRBJ2-1; no clear D. The CDR3 totals 16 residues. Per the germline V gene, CDR1 is SGDLS and CDR2 is YYNGEE. V was cut by 5 bases and J by 0 bases, with 15 bases left in between.

Many counts were recorded for this clonotype. This chain connects TRBV29-1 to TRBJ1-1; D is undetermined. V lost 3 bases to trimming and J lost 5 bases, with 13 bases between them. This CDR3 contains 13 residues. CDR1 and CDR2 from the germline V gene are SQVTM and ANQGSEA. The chain's CDR3 is CSVDLAVKTEAFF. As DNA, the CDR3 is TGCAGCGTTGATCTTGCGGTCAAGACTGAAGCTTTCTTT.

This clonotype occurred many times. The chain couples TRBV7-8 to TRBJ2-6; D gene ambiguous. The CDR3 runs to 14 residues. Germline V gene lookup returns CDR1 SGHVS and CDR2 FQNEAQ. The V gene lost 6 bases and the J gene lost 0 bases, with 6 bases spanning the gap. The CDR3, as DNA: TGTGCCAGCAGTTGGAGCTCTGGGGCCAACGTCCTGACTTTC. Its protein product is CASSWSSGANVLTF. Full variable domain (missing parts from reference TRBV7-8 and TRBJ2-6): GAGVSQSPRYKVAKRGQDVALRCDPISGHVSLFWYQQALGQGPEFLTYFQNEAQLDKSGLPSDRFFAERPEGSVSTLKIQRTQQEDSAVYLCASSWSSGANVLTFGAGSRLTVL.

This clonotype was seen many times. The chain carries TRBV20-1 and TRBJ2-2; 7 nucleotides match TRBD1. Trimming took 4 bases from V and 0 from J; bases not matched to a gene: 8. Germline V gives CDR1 DFQATT, CDR2 SNEGSKA (reference sequence). The CDR3 loop spans 16 amino acids. As DNA, the CDR3 is TGCAGTGCTATGTCTAGAGGGGGCCCGAACACCGGGGAGCTGTTTTTT. Translated: CSAMSRGGPNTGELFF.

This clonotype was detected ten times or more. This chain uses TRBV12-3 or TRBV12-4 with TRBJ2-4; D possibly corresponds to TRBD1 (6 bases). The CDR3 consists of 12 residues. V was cut by 5 bases and J by 10 bases, with 12 bases left in between. The DNA for the CDR3 is TGTGCCAGCAGTGCGAGACAGGCTATTCAGTACTTC. Translation gives CASSARQAIQYF.

This clonotype was recorded many times. The chain combines TRBV7-9 with TRBJ2-2; D is unresolved. V lost 5 bases and J lost 4, with 8 bases in between. The length of the CDR3 is 13 residues. The germline CDR1 and CDR2 sequences are SEHNR and FQNEAQ (reference sequence). CDR3 DNA sequence: TGTGCCAGCAGCCCTGCCACCACCGGGGAGCTGTTTTTT. It encodes CASSPATTGELFF.

Regarding this clonotype: This could be a read error, since a much larger clone is one nucleotide away. V and J are TRBV4-1 and TRBJ1-2, with D unclear. The CDR3 totals 12 residues. Germline V gives CDR1 MGHRA, CDR2 YSYEKL. The CDR3 DNA sequence: TGCGCCAGCGGCCAAGAGAACTATGGCTACACCTTC. Translated, it gives CASGQENYGYTF.